This T cell receptor (beta chain) was captured in a study of cytomegalovirus exposure and HLA in healthy donors. The CDR3 runs to 16 residues. Germline lookup yields CDR1 SEHNR and CDR2 FQNEAQ (reference sequence). V was clipped by 1 base and J by 1 base; unmatched bases: 1. Researchers ran the PCR with 60 Vbeta and 13 Jbeta primers. TCRdb keeps only in-frame clones here, not all; method: immunoSEQ multiplex PCR. The table lists some 140,000 clones, about 80% of them singletons. On this clone itself: This sample includes further DNA sequences coding for the same CDR3.

What was sequenced was PBMCs. This TCR came from a man younger than 40 in good health. The V and J genes are TRBV7-9 and TRBJ2-5; 12 bases align to TRBD1. This CDR3 is CASSLGDRGLQETQYF. CDR3 coding DNA: TGTGCCAGCAGCTTAGGGGACAGGGGGCTCCAAGAGACCCAGTACTTC. Full variable domain (missing parts from reference TRBV7-9 and TRBJ2-5): DTGVSQNPRHKITKRGQNVTFRCDPISEHNRLYWYRQTLGQGPEFLTYFQNEAQLEKSRLLSDRFSAERPKGSFSTLEIQRTEQGDSAMYLCASSLGDRGLQETQYFGPGTRLLVL.